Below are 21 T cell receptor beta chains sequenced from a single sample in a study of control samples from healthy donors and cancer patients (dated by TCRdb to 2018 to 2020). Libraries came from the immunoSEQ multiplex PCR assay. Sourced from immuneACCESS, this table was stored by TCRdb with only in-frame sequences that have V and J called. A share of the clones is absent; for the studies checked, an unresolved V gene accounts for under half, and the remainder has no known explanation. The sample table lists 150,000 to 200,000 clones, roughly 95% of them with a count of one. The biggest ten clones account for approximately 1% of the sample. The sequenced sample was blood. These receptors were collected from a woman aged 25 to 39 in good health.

The chain's CDR3 is CASSQGPTGGNTF. CDR3 sequence (DNA): TGTGCCAGCAGCCAAGGACCGACAGGGGGTAACACCTTC. This rearrangement joins TRBV3-1 (or the pseudogene TRBV3-2) to TRBJ1-2, with 9 nucleotides matching TRBD1. Germline assignment: CDR1 LGHDT and CDR2 YNNKEL (reference sequence). The CDR3 has 13 residues. The V gene end was trimmed by 1 base and the J gene end by 12 bases; junction bases not matched to a gene: 6.

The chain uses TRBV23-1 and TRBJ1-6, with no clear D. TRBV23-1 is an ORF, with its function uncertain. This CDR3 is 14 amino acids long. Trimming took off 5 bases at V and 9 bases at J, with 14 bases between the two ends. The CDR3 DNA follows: TGCGCCAGCAGTATTCGACGGTGGGGTTCACCCCTCCACTTT. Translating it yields CASSIRRWGSPLHF.

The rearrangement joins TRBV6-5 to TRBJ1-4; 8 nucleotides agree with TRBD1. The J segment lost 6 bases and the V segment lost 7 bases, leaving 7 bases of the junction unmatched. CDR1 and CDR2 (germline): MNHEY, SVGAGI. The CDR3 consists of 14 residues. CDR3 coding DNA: TGTGCCAGCAAGTTTCGGACAGGGCATGAAAAACTGTTTTTT. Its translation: CASKFRTGHEKLFF.

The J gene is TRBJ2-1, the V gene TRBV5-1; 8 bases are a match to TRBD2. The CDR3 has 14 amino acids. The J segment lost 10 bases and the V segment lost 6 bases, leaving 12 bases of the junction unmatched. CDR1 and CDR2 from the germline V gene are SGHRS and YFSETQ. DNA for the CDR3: TGCGCCAGCAATAAACAAGCGGGGGTCTTGGAGCAGTTCTTC. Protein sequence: CASNKQAGVLEQFF.

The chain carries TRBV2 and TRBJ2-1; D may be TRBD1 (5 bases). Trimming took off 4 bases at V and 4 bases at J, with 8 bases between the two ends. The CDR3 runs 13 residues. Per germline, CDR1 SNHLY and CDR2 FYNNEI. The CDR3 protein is CASSADSYNEQFF. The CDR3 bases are TGTGCCAGCAGTGCCGACAGTTACAATGAGCAGTTCTTC. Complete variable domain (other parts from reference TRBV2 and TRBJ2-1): EPEVTQTPSHQVTQMGQEVILRCVPISNHLYFYWYRQILGQKVEFLVSFYNNEISEKSEIFDDQFSVERPDGSNFTLKIRSTKLEDSAMYFCASSADSYNEQFFGPGTRLTVL.

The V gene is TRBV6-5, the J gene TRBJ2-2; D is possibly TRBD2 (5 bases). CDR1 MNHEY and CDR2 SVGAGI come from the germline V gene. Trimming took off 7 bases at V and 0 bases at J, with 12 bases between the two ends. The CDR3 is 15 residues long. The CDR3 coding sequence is TGTGCCAGCACCCCTGGAGGCGCGAACACCGGGGAGCTGTTTTTT. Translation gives CASTPGGANTGELFF.

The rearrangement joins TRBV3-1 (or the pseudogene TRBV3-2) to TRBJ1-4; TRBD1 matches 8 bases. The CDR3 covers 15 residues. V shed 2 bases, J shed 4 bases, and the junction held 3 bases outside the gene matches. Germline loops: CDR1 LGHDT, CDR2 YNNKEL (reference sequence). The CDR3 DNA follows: TGTGCCAGCAGCCAACAGGGGGCACATAATGAAAAACTGTTTTTT. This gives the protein CASSQQGAHNEKLFF.

The CDR3 spells CASNRGDSPLHF. As DNA, the CDR3 is TGTGCCAGCAACAGGGGCGATTCACCCCTCCACTTT. The chain is built from TRBV7-9 and TRBJ1-6; 7 bases fit TRBD1. Losses at the gene ends were 7 bases for V and 8 bases for J; bases not matched to a gene: 2. The germline V gene encodes CDR1 SEHNR and CDR2 FQNEAQ (reference sequence). This CDR3 contains 12 residues.

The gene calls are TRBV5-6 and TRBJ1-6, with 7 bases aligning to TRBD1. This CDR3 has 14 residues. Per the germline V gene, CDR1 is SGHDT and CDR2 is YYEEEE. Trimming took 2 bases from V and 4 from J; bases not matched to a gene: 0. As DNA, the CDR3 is TGTGCCAGCAGCTTACAGGGGTATAATTCACCCCTCCACTTT. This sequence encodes CASSLQGYNSPLHF.

The CDR3 DNA reads TGTGCCAGTAGTATCGGGGACGGAGCCTCTGGAAACACCATATATTTT. This translates into CASSIGDGASGNTIYF. The chain is built from TRBV19 and TRBJ1-3, with D possibly TRBD1 on 5 matching bases. Trimming removed 3 bases from V and 0 bases from J, with 12 bases in between. Germline loops: CDR1 LNHDA, CDR2 SQIVND (reference sequence). The CDR3 consists of 16 residues.

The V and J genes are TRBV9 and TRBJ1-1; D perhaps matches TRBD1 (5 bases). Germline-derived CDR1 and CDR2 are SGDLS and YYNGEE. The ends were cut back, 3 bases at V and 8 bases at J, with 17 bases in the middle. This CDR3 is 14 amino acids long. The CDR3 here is CASSATLGAFEAFF. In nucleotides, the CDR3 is TGTGCCAGCAGCGCCACTCTCGGGGCATTCGAAGCTTTCTTT.

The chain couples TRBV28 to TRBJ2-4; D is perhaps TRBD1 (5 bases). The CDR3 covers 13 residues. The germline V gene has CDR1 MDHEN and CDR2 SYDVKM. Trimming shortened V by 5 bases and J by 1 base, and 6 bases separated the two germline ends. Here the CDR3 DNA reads TGTGCCAGCAGTCAGGGTGCCAAAAACATTCAGTACTTC. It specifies CASSQGAKNIQYF.

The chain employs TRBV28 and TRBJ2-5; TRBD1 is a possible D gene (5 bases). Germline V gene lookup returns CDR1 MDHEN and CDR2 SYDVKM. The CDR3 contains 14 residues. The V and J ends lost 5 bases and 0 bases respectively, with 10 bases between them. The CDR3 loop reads CASSLPTDQETQYF. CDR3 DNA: TGTGCCAGCAGTCTCCCGACAGACCAAGAGACCCAGTACTTC.

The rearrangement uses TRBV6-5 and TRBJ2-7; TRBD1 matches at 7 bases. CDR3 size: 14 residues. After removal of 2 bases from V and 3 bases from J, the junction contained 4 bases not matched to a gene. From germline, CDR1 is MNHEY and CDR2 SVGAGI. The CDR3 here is CASSYGTESYEQYF. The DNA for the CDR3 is TGTGCCAGCAGTTACGGGACAGAAAGCTACGAGCAGTACTTC.

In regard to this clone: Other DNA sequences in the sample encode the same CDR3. DNA for the CDR3: TGTGCCAGCAGCGCTAGCGGGGGGGCCTCCAATGAGCAGTTCTTC. Translated, it gives CASSASGGASNEQFF. This rearrangement joins TRBV9 to TRBJ2-1, with 12 bases fitting TRBD2. This CDR3 contains 15 residues. CDR1 SGDLS and CDR2 YYNGEE come from the germline V gene. J gave up 6 bases and V 3 bases, and 4 bases lay outside the gene matches.

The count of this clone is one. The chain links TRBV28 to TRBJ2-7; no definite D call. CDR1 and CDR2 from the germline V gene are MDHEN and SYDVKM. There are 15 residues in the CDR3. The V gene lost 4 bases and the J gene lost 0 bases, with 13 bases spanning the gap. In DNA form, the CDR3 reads TGTGCCAGCAGTTCCTTTACACGGAGCTCCTACGAGCAGTACTTC. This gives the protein CASSSFTRSSYEQYF.

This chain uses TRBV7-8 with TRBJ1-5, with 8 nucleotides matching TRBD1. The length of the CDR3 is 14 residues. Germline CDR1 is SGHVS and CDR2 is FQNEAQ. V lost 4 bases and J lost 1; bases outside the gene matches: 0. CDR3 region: CASSWTGSNQPQHF. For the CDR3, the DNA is TGTGCCAGCAGCTGGACAGGGAGCAATCAGCCCCAGCATTTT.

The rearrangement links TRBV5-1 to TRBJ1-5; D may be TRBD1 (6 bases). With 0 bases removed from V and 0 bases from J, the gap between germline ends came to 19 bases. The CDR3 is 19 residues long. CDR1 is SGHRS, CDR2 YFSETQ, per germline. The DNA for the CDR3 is TGCGCCAGCAGCTTGGCCCCGGGGGGCCAACGTTATAGCAATCAGCCCCAGCATTTT. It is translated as CASSLAPGGQRYSNQPQHF.

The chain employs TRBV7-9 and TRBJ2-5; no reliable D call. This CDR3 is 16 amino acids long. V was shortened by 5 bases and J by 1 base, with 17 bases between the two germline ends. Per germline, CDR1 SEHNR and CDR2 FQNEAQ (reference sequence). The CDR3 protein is CASSQGLAASQETQYF. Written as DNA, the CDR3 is TGTGCCAGCAGCCAAGGATTGGCGGCAAGCCAAGAGACCCAGTACTTC.

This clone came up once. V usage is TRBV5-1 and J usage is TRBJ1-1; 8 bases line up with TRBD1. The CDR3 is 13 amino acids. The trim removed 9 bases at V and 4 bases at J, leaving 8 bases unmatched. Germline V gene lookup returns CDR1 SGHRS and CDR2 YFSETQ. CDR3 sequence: CANQGALGTEAFF. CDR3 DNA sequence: TGCGCCAACCAGGGGGCGCTTGGCACTGAAGCTTTCTTT.

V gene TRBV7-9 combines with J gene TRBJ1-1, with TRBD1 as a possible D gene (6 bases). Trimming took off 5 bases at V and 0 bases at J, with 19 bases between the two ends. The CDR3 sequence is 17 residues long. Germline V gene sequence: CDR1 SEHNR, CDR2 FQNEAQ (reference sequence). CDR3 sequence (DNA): TGTGCCAGCAGCAACCGGGACATCAACCCCCTGAACACTGAAGCTTTCTTT. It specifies CASSNRDINPLNTEAFF.